The 24 T cell receptor beta chains listed next were all sequenced from one sample in a study of T cell repertoires in cytomegalovirus infection. TCRdb recomputed calls from the reads with MiXCR, one row per CDR3 protein. This table has approximately 260,000 distinct CDR3 sequences, about 17% appearing once. The sample was CD8+ T cells from PBMCs. Receptors originate from a human donor in good health (CMV status not recorded). Some clones in this sample may be carry-over from other donors' samples.

The chain links TRBV28 to TRBJ2-5, with D unclear. Trimming cost V 2 bases and J 5 bases, with 15 bases left between them. The CDR3 contains 15 residues. The germline V gene has CDR1 MDHEN and CDR2 SYDVKM. The CDR3 spells CASSLGTALRETQYF. Here the CDR3 DNA reads TGTGCCAGCAGTTTAGGCACAGCACTAAGGGAGACCCAGTACTTC.

As to this clonotype: One junction end does not reproduce the germline sequence, and a read error may be involved. The CDR3 region is CASRPQGREDEKLYF. Here the CDR3 DNA reads TGTGCCAGCAGGCCCCAGGGGAGAGAGGATGAAAAACTGTATTTT. V is TRBV12-3 or TRBV12-4 and J is TRBJ1-4; a weak D match, TRBD1 (6 bases). The CDR3 loop spans 15 amino acids.

V and J are TRBV28 and TRBJ1-6; tentative D call: TRBD1 (5 bases). CDR3 length equals 15 residues. Germline V gene lookup returns CDR1 MDHEN and CDR2 SYDVKM. The V end lost 5 bases, the J end lost 12 bases, and 20 bases lay between the germline ends. The CDR3 sequence: CASSPTGTRAVPLHF. DNA of the CDR3: TGTGCCAGCAGTCCGACCGGGACGCGGGCTGTACCCCTCCACTTT.

This clonotype was found many times. The rearrangement links TRBV11-2 to TRBJ2-2, with D perhaps matching TRBD1 (6 bases). Germline V gives CDR1 SGHAT, CDR2 FQNNGV. The V end lost 6 bases, the J end lost 0 bases, and 17 bases lay between the germline ends. The CDR3 has 17 amino acids. The CDR3, as DNA: TGTGCCAGCAGAGACTACCCCACAGGGTCGAACACCGGGGAGCTGTTTTTT. This codes for CASRDYPTGSNTGELFF.

As for this clonotype: Its ends do not fully match the called genes, so a read error is possible. The chain joins TRBV12-3 or TRBV12-4 to TRBJ2-7; D is possibly TRBD1 (6 bases). The CDR3 has 12 residues. The CDR3 nucleotides are TGTGCCAGCAGTTTGGACAGCTACGAGCAGCACTTC. This encodes CASSLDSYEQHF.

This clonotype has only a few counts. This chain connects TRBV7-2 to TRBJ2-5; 11 nucleotides align to TRBD2. Germline CDR1 is SGHTA and CDR2 is FQGNSA. The CDR3 spans 17 residues. V trimming: 5 bases; J trimming: 1 base; junction bases outside the gene matches: 9. The CDR3 loop reads CASSPNPGLAVQETQYF. The CDR3, as DNA: TGTGCCAGCAGCCCGAATCCGGGACTAGCGGTCCAAGAGACCCAGTACTTC. Drawing the rest from reference TRBV7-2 and TRBJ2-5, the complete variable domain is GAGVSQSPSNKVTEKGKDVELRCDPISGHTALYWYRQSLGQGLEFLIYFQGNSAPDKSGLPSDRFSAERTGGSVSTLTIQRTQQEDSAVYLCASSPNPGLAVQETQYFGPGTRLLVL.

The chain uses TRBV5-5 and TRBJ1-6, with 8 bases fitting TRBD1. In germline, CDR1 is SGHKS, CDR2 YYEKEE (reference sequence). There are 17 residues in the CDR3. V was clipped by 3 bases and J by 0 bases; unmatched bases: 5. The CDR3 bases are TGTGCCAGCAGCTCCAGGGGGCTCAGCTCCTATAATTCACCCCTCCACTTT. This sequence encodes CASSSRGLSSYNSPLHF.

This clonotype was seen a few times. This sequence joins TRBV5-5 and TRBJ2-1, with D possibly being TRBD1 (6 bases). The CDR3 sequence is 14 residues long. V lost 0 bases to trimming and J lost 2 bases, with 6 bases between them. CDR1 SGHKS and CDR2 YYEKEE come from the germline V gene (reference sequence). The CDR3 coding sequence is TGTGCCAGCAGCTTGGACAGGGCCTACAATGAGCAGTTCTTC. This codes for CASSLDRAYNEQFF. Variable domain in full (rest from reference TRBV5-5 and TRBJ2-1): DAGVTQSPTHLIKTRGQQVTLRCSPISGHKSVSWYQQVLGQGPQFIFQYYEKEERGRGNFPDRFSARQFPNYSSELNVNALLLGDSALYLCASSLDRAYNEQFFGPGTRLTVL.

The chain joins TRBV5-6 to TRBJ1-2; D is possibly TRBD1 (5 bases). Trimming took off 1 base at V and 4 bases at J, with 8 bases between the two ends. CDR1 and CDR2 from the germline V gene are SGHDT and YYEEEE. The CDR3 runs to 13 residues. The CDR3 region is CASSLRDVYGYTF. Written as DNA, the CDR3 is TGTGCCAGCAGCTTGAGGGACGTCTATGGCTACACCTTC.

Only a few counts were recorded for this clonotype. V and J are TRBV6-5 and TRBJ2-7, with TRBD2 identical over 16 bases. CDR1 is MNHEY and CDR2 is SVGAGI in the germline V gene. CDR3 length equals 17 residues. V dropped 6 bases and J dropped 6; count of bases not matched to a gene: 11. As DNA, the CDR3 is TGTGCCAGCAGCGAACCGGGACTAGCGGGGGGGCCGAGCGAGCAGTACTTC. It specifies CASSEPGLAGGPSEQYF.

This clonotype was seen a handful of times. The CDR3 is CSARGAGGPAETQYF. CDR3 coding DNA: TGCAGTGCTAGGGGAGCGGGGGGGCCGGCAGAGACCCAGTACTTC. The chain uses TRBV20-1 and TRBJ2-5, with 10 positions matching TRBD2. Germline trimming cut 3 bases from V and 4 bases from J; bases unmatched to any gene: 8. This CDR3 is built from 15 residues. Germline V gene sequence: CDR1 DFQATT, CDR2 SNEGSKA (reference sequence).

The CDR3 spells CASSDRGLYNEQFF. The CDR3 nucleotides read TGTGCCAGCAGTGACAGGGGGCTTTACAATGAGCAGTTCTTC. The chain recombines TRBV6-1 with TRBJ2-1, with 8 nucleotides matching TRBD1. The CDR3 is 14 residues long. CDR1 and CDR2 from the germline V gene are MNHNS and SASEGT. Trimming removed 3 bases from V and 4 bases from J; junction bases left unmatched: 2.

Many counts were recorded for this clonotype. CDR3 DNA: TGTGCCAGCAGCCCTGGCCTACGGGGCCGGGAAAAACTGTTTTTT. This codes for CASSPGLRGREKLFF. The gene calls are TRBV28 and TRBJ1-4; D might be TRBD1 (5 bases). Trimming removed 6 bases at V and 8 bases at J, with 19 bases between. In germline, CDR1 is MDHEN, CDR2 SYDVKM. The CDR3 has 15 residues.

This clonotype was seen ten or more times. This chain links TRBV7-8 with TRBJ2-3; D remains ambiguous. CDR3 length: 13 amino acids. CDR1 and CDR2 from the germline V gene are SGHVS and FQNEAQ. V dropped 1 base and J dropped 6 bases, with 8 bases sitting between them. CDR3 in amino acids: CASSLVVGDTQYF. DNA for the CDR3: TGTGCCAGCAGCTTAGTCGTGGGCGATACGCAGTATTTT.

This chain connects TRBV14 to TRBJ2-7; D tentatively reads TRBD1 or TRBD2 (5 bases each). V was pared by 3 bases and J by 3 bases, with 18 bases between. This CDR3 has 16 residues. The germline gives CDR1 SGHDN, CDR2 FVKESK. In DNA, the CDR3 is TGTGCCAGCAGCCATCACAACCGGGACCACTACTACGAGCAGTACTTC. Protein: CASSHHNRDHYYEQYF.

This rearrangement joins TRBV5-5 to TRBJ2-7; 10 nucleotides align to TRBD1. The CDR3 has 15 amino acids. The trim removed 3 bases at V and 5 bases at J, leaving 8 bases unmatched. Per the germline V gene, CDR1 is SGHKS and CDR2 is YYEKEE (reference sequence). CDR3 nucleotides: TGTGCCAGCAGCTCAGGCGGGACAGGGGTCCACGAGCAGTACTTC. It yields the protein CASSSGGTGVHEQYF.

This clonotype occurred many times. J is TRBJ1-1 and V is TRBV12-3 or TRBV12-4; D is ambiguous. Trimming pared 0 bases from V and 9 bases from J, leaving 8 bases between. The length of the CDR3 is 12 residues. DNA for the CDR3: TGTGCCAGCAGTTTAGCGTACATCCAAGCTTTCTTT. It codes for CASSLAYIQAFF.

This clonotype was seen at least ten times. V usage is TRBV19 and J usage is TRBJ1-1, with a possible D match to TRBD1 (6 bases). Per the germline V gene, CDR1 is LNHDA and CDR2 is SQIVND (reference sequence). V was pared by 7 bases and J by 5 bases, with 23 bases between. The CDR3 consists of 16 residues. The CDR3, as DNA: TGTGCCAGTACGCCCTGGGGGCAGGGGCTTGGTACTGAAGCTTTCTTT. This encodes CASTPWGQGLGTEAFF.

This clonotype was recorded many times. The rearrangement joins TRBV6-6 to TRBJ2-4; possibly TRBD1 for D (6 bases). Between the trimmed V and J ends, which lost 3 bases and 7 bases, there was a span of 19 bases. Germline-derived CDR1 and CDR2 are MNHNY and SVGAGI (reference sequence). This CDR3 has 16 amino acids. This CDR3 reads CASSYYRDVPRNIQYF. For the CDR3, the DNA is TGTGCCAGCAGTTATTACAGGGACGTTCCTCGTAACATTCAGTACTTC.

This clonotype was detected many times. Sequence at one end of the junction differs from germline and may be a read error. DNA for the CDR3: TGTGCTAGCAGCCCGGGGTTGGGGACTAGCGGGGAGGAGACCCAGTACTTC. It translates to CASSPGLGTSGEETQYF. The chain combines TRBV7-7 with TRBJ2-5; TRBD2 matches 13 bases. Germline V CDR1 and CDR2: SSHAT, FNYEAQ (reference sequence). CDR3 length: 17 amino acids.

This clonotype showed up many times. The chain has TRBV28 and TRBJ1-6, with unresolved D. Trimming removed 10 bases from V and 7 bases from J, with 14 bases in between. The CDR3 length is 13 residues. Germline-derived CDR1 and CDR2 are MDHEN and SYDVKM. The CDR3 DNA follows: TGTGCCACAATTATAGCGCCCAATTCACCCCTCCACTTT. Its protein product is CATIIAPNSPLHF.

In this sample, this clonotype turned up many times. This chain uses TRBV7-6 with TRBJ1-1; D is perhaps TRBD1 (5 bases). The V end lost 1 base, the J end lost 1 base, and 19 bases lay between the germline ends. CDR3 length equals 18 residues. CDR1 is SGHVS and CDR2 is FNYEAQ in the germline V gene. The DNA for the CDR3 is TGTGCCAGCAGCTTAGATCGGGACGCGGATATTCGGAACACTGAAGCTTTCTTT. It yields the protein CASSLDRDADIRNTEAFF.

The CDR3 DNA reads TGTGCCAGCAGTGAAGGGGCGGTCCCCTACGAGCAGTACTTC. Protein sequence: CASSEGAVPYEQYF. The chain has TRBV2 and TRBJ2-7; D unresolved. Germline values: CDR1 SNHLY, CDR2 FYNNEI. The CDR3 spans 14 residues. V was shortened by 1 base and J by 2 bases, with 9 bases between the two germline ends.

This clonotype was counted at least ten times. This chain uses TRBV7-6 with TRBJ2-7; 9 bases line up with TRBD1. CDR3 length: 16 residues. V was pared by 5 bases and J by 1 base, with 9 bases of the junction left unmatched. CDR1 is SGHVS, CDR2 FNYEAQ, per germline. CDR3 coding DNA: TGTGCCAGCAGCCCAAGGACAGGGGATCTTTCCTACGAGCAGTACTTC. This sequence encodes CASSPRTGDLSYEQYF.